Following are 22 T cell receptor beta chains from one sample sequenced in a study of blood T cells in healthy people across ages (dated by TCRdb to the mid-2010s). Library preparation used 5' RACE. The sample was run on an Illumina HiSeq 2500. A second 7 to 11 cycle PCR used a sample-barcoded 5' primer and a J-beta primer mix. TCRdb trimmed public reads at Q25 via fastp, called clones via MiXCR and kept in-frame beta chains. Identical CDR3 proteins give one entry, which carries the most common genes and DNA. The sample profile shows 1 million to 1.2 million distinct CDR3 sequences; 30% to 40% of them were found once. Over 10% of the sample comes from the top ten. The sample consisted of blood. These receptors were collected from a young man in good health.

Many counts were recorded for this clonotype. This chain uses TRBV6-6 with TRBJ1-2; D not certain. Germline-derived CDR1 and CDR2 are MNHNY and SVGAGI (reference sequence). The CDR3 contains 14 residues. Trimming took 7 bases from V and 0 from J, leaving 12 bases between them. CDR3 nucleotides: TGTGCCAGCACCCTACTGGGTACTAACTATGGCTACACCTTC. It is translated as CASTLLGTNYGYTF.

The chain uses TRBV7-9 and TRBJ2-5; D gene unclear. With 5 bases removed from V and 3 bases from J, the gap between germline ends came to 16 bases. The germline gives CDR1 SEHNR, CDR2 FQNEAQ (reference sequence). The CDR3 is made up of 15 amino acids. In DNA, the CDR3 is TGTGCCAGCAGCCTTTCCCCGAGGACGGAAGAGACCCAGTACTTC. It codes for CASSLSPRTEETQYF.

There are many counts of this clonotype. The J gene is TRBJ2-3, the V gene TRBV10-3, with TRBD2 identical over 9 bases. This CDR3 has 14 residues. Looked up from germline, CDR1 is ENHRY and CDR2 is SYGVKD. Trimming at V came to 6 bases and at J to 0 bases, leaving 1 base not matched to a gene. This chain's CDR3 is CAIRLAGSTDTQYF. CDR3 nucleotides: TGTGCCATCAGGCTAGCGGGGAGCACAGATACGCAGTATTTT.

This chain connects TRBV28 to TRBJ2-1; D unresolved. The germline V gene has CDR1 MDHEN and CDR2 SYDVKM. This CDR3 is 14 amino acids long. V lost 6 bases and J lost 0, with 9 bases in between. For the CDR3, the DNA is TGTGCCAGCAGCCTCCTCCTCTCCTACAATGAGCAGTTCTTC. It codes for CASSLLLSYNEQFF.

Comments on this clonotype: A clone one base away is much larger, so this may be a read error. V usage is TRBV7-9 and J usage is TRBJ2-6; D ambiguous. V was clipped by 8 bases and J by 0 bases, with 8 bases between them. CDR3 length: 14 amino acids. Germline values: CDR1 SEHNR, CDR2 FQNEAQ (reference sequence). The CDR3 nucleotides read TGTGCCAGCGCCGACCGCTCTGGGGCCAACGTCCTGACTTTC. This sequence encodes CASADRSGANVLTF. The complete variable domain, with remaining parts taken from reference TRBV7-9 and TRBJ2-6, reads DTGVSQNPRHKITKRGQNVTFRCDPISEHNRLYWYRQTLGQGPEFLTYFQNEAQLEKSRLLSDRFSAERPKGSFSTLEIQRTEQGDSAMYLCASADRSGANVLTFGAGSRLTVL.

There are a few counts of this clonotype. The rearrangement links TRBV7-9 to TRBJ1-2, with D perhaps TRBD1 (6 bases). V was clipped by 5 bases and J by 4 bases, with 14 bases between them. CDR1 is SEHNR and CDR2 is FQNEAQ in the germline V gene (reference sequence). The CDR3 runs to 14 residues. The CDR3 DNA reads TGTGCCAGCAGCCTAGGTGGACAGTTCTATGGCTACACCTTC. Encoded protein: CASSLGGQFYGYTF.

The chain couples TRBV5-1 to TRBJ2-5; D gene ambiguous. The germline V gene encodes CDR1 SGHRS and CDR2 YFSETQ. The CDR3 loop spans 11 amino acids. Trimming removed 0 bases at V and 11 bases at J, with 8 bases between. The CDR3 reads CASSLEVEQYF. In DNA, the CDR3 is TGCGCCAGCAGCTTGGAAGTTGAGCAGTACTTC.

This sequence joins TRBV5-1 and TRBJ1-1, with D possibly TRBD1 on 6 matching bases. Between the trimmed V and J ends, which lost 0 bases and 5 bases, there was a span of 14 bases. In germline, CDR1 is SGHRS, CDR2 YFSETQ. This CDR3 contains 15 residues. CDR3 protein: CASSLASGGYTEAFF. CDR3 nucleotide sequence: TGCGCCAGCAGCTTGGCCAGTGGGGGCTATACTGAAGCTTTCTTT.

The rearrangement links TRBV12-3 or TRBV12-4 to TRBJ1-1, with D maybe TRBD1 (6 bases). The V gene lost 5 bases and the J gene lost 4 bases, with 20 bases spanning the gap. This CDR3 has 16 amino acids. Here the CDR3 reads CASSLQQGWGTTEAFF. The CDR3 DNA reads as TGTGCCAGCAGTCTTCAACAGGGTTGGGGAACCACTGAAGCTTTCTTT.

In this sample, this clonotype turned up a few times. V is TRBV5-1 and J is TRBJ2-1, with D hard to call. Germline CDR1 is SGHRS and CDR2 is YFSETQ. V dropped 4 bases and J dropped 6 bases, with 14 bases sitting between them. The CDR3 has 14 amino acids. CDR3 DNA sequence: TGCGCCAGCAGCATAACTTACAGCGTCAATGAGCAGTTCTTC. Its protein product is CASSITYSVNEQFF.

This clonotype came up once. The chain links TRBV27 to TRBJ2-1; maybe TRBD1 (6 bases). The assigned J gene may be wrong: the sequence end matches TRBJ2-7 better. The length of the CDR3 is 17 residues. The germline gives CDR1 MNHEY, CDR2 SMNVEV (reference sequence). The CDR3 region is CASSLLGGDIRYNEQYF. The CDR3 DNA follows: TGTGCCAGCAGTTTACTGGGTGGGGACATACGCTACAATGAGCAGTACTTC.

This clonotype was counted only a few times. V is TRBV6-6 and J is TRBJ2-5, with D unresolved. CDR1 and CDR2 from the germline V gene are MNHNY and SVGAGI (reference sequence). V lost 3 bases and J 0 bases, leaving 8 bases between the germline ends. The CDR3 loop spans 14 amino acids. The CDR3 protein is CASSYPGNQETQYF. The CDR3 bases are TGTGCCAGCAGTTATCCTGGGAACCAAGAGACCCAGTACTTC.

This clonotype has more than one count but fewer than ten. V is TRBV7-2 and J is TRBJ1-5; D gene ambiguous. The germline V gene has CDR1 SGHTA and CDR2 FQGNSA. V was shortened by 6 bases and J by 2 bases, with 11 bases between the two germline ends. This CDR3 is built from 14 residues. The CDR3 sequence: CASSLRWGNQPQHF. The CDR3 DNA reads TGTGCCAGCAGTCTCCGATGGGGCAATCAGCCCCAGCATTTT.

This clonotype was detected a few times. CDR3 nucleotides: TGCGCCAGCAGCCAAGAAGGACAGGTGTTAAACTATGGCTACACCTTC. Translated: CASSQEGQVLNYGYTF. The chain links TRBV4-1 to TRBJ1-2, with 7 bases identical to TRBD1. The CDR3 is 16 amino acids. Germline CDR1 MGHRA, CDR2 YSYEKL. V trimming: 0 bases; J trimming: 2 bases; junction bases outside the gene matches: 6.

Turning to this clonotype: The junction differs from germline at one of its ends, possibly a read error. The rearrangement uses TRBV12-3 or TRBV12-4 and TRBJ2-3, with D tentatively TRBD1 (6 bases). The CDR3 runs to 13 residues. CDR3 amino acids: CASSRDTTDAQYF. The CDR3 DNA is TGTGCCAGCAGCCGGGACACCACAGATGCGCAGTATTTT.

This chain connects TRBV7-8 to TRBJ1-2; D is uncertain. Germline assignment: CDR1 SGHVS and CDR2 FQNEAQ. Between the trimmed V and J ends, which lost 6 bases and 5 bases, there was a span of 16 bases. The CDR3 has 14 amino acids. The DNA for the CDR3 is TGTGCCAGCAGTCCCGCCCGGGAGGATTATGGCTACACCTTC. Encoded protein: CASSPAREDYGYTF.

The rearrangement links TRBV6-1 to TRBJ2-3; D possibly corresponds to TRBD2 (6 bases). Germline assignment: CDR1 MNHNS and CDR2 SASEGT. V lost 5 bases and J 2 bases, leaving 23 bases between the germline ends. The CDR3 has 18 amino acids. In DNA, the CDR3 is TGTGCCAGCAGTAAGGGGACCCCCAGGCGGGGCGACACAGATACGCAGTATTTT. It translates to CASSKGTPRRGDTDTQYF.

The chain carries TRBV19 and TRBJ2-1; D assignment may be TRBD1 or TRBD2 (5 bases each). Deletions cut 6 bases from V and 9 bases from J, with 21 bases between. This CDR3 contains 15 residues. Germline V gene data show CDR1 as LNHDA and CDR2 as SQIVND (reference sequence). DNA of the CDR3: TGTGCCAGTAGGCCACAGGCGGGTATTAAGGGTGAGCAGTTCTTC. It encodes CASRPQAGIKGEQFF.

The rearrangement links TRBV27 to TRBJ2-2, with 9 bases matching TRBD2. CDR3 length: 17 residues. Trimming removed 6 bases from V and 2 bases from J; junction bases left unmatched: 10. The germline V gene has CDR1 MNHEY and CDR2 SMNVEV (reference sequence). CDR3 sequence reads: CASSPASGVPNTGELFF. The CDR3 DNA reads TGTGCCAGCAGCCCGGCTAGCGGGGTTCCCAACACCGGGGAGCTGTTTTTT.

This chain links TRBV12-3 or TRBV12-4 with TRBJ1-2; 7 bases are a match to TRBD1. Trimming cost V 5 bases and J 8 bases; bases outside gene matches: 8. CDR3 length: 13 amino acids. The CDR3, as DNA: TGTGCCAGCAGTCTGGGACAGTTAAGGGGCTACACCTTC. Its translation is CASSLGQLRGYTF.

A few counts support this clonotype. The chain carries TRBV5-1 and TRBJ1-4; D is ambiguous. Per germline, CDR1 SGHRS and CDR2 YFSETQ. The germline V and J ends were trimmed by 4 bases and 4 bases, with 11 bases remaining between them. The CDR3 runs to 14 residues. Written as DNA, the CDR3 is TGCGCCAGCAGCCAAGACAATTTTAATGAAAAACTGTTTTTT. It yields the protein CASSQDNFNEKLFF. Supplemented by reference TRBV5-1 and TRBJ1-4, the full variable domain reads KAGVTQTPRYLIKTRGQQVTLSCSPISGHRSVSWYQQTPGQGLQFLFEYFSETQRNKGNFPGRFSGRQFSNSRSEMNVSTLELGDSALYLCASSQDNFNEKLFFGSGTQLSVL.

This clonotype was seen more than once but under ten times. The CDR3 DNA follows: TGTGCCATCAGTGTGGGGACAGGGTTGGGCAATGAGCAGTTCTTC. Translation: CAISVGTGLGNEQFF. The rearrangement uses TRBV10-3 and TRBJ2-1; 9 bases line up with TRBD1. Germline lookup yields CDR1 ENHRY and CDR2 SYGVKD. V dropped 4 bases and J dropped 6; count of bases not matched to a gene: 7. The length of the CDR3 is 15 residues.